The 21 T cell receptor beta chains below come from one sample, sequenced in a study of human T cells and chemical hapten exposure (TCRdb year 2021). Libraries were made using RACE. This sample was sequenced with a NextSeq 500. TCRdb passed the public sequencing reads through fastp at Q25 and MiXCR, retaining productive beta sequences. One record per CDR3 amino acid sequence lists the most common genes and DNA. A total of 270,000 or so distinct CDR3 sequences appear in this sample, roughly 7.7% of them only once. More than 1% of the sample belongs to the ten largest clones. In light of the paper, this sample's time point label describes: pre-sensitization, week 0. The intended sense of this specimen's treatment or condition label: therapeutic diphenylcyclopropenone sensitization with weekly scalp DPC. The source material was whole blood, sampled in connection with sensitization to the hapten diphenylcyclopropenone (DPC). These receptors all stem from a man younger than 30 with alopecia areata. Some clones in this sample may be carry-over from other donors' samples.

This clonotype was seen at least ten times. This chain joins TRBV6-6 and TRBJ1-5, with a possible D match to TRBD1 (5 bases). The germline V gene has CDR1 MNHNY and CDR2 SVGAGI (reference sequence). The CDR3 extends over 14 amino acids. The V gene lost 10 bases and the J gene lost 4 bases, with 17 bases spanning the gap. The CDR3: CATGRDGQNQPQHF. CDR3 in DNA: TGTGCCACCGGCCGGGACGGGCAGAATCAGCCCCAGCATTTT.

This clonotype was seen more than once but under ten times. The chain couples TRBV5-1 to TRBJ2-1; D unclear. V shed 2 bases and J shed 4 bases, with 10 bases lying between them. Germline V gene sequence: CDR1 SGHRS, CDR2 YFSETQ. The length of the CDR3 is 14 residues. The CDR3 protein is CASSLEDGYNEQFF. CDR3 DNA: TGCGCCAGCAGCTTAGAGGACGGGTACAATGAGCAGTTCTTC.

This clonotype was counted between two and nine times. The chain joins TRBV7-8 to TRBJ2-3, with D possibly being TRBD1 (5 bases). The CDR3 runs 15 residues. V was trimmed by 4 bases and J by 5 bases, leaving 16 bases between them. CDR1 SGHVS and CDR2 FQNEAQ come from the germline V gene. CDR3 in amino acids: CASSSEPGKGDTQYF. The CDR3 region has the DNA TGTGCCAGCAGCTCCGAGCCAGGGAAGGGAGATACGCAGTATTTT.

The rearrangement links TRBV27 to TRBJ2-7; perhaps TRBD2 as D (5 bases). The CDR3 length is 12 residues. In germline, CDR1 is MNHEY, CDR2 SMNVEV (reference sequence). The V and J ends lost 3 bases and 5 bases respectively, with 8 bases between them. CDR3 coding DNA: TGTGCCAGCAGTTTTCCCGGGAACGAGCAGTACTTC. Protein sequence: CASSFPGNEQYF.

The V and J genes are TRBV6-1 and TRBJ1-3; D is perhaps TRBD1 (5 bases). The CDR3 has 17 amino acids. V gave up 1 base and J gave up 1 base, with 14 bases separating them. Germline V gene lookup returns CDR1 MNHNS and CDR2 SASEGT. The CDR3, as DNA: TGTGCCAGCAGTGAAGGAGTTGGCAGGGAGTCTGGAAACACCATATATTTT. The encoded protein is CASSEGVGRESGNTIYF.

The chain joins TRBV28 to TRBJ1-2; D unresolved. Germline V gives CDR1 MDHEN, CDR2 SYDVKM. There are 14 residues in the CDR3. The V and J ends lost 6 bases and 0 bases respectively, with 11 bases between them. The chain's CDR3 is CASRGRPPNYGYTF. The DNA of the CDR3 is TGTGCCAGCAGAGGACGGCCACCTAACTATGGCTACACCTTC.

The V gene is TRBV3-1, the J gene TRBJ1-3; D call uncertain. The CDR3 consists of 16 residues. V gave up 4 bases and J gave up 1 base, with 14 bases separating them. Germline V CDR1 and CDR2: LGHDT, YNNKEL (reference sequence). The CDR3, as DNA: TGTGCCAGCAGCCTAAACCTTCCCGGGTCTGGAAACACCATATATTTT. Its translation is CASSLNLPGSGNTIYF. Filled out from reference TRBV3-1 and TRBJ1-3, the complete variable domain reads DTAVSQTPKYLVTQMGNDKSIKCEQNLGHDTMYWYKQDSKKFLKIMFSYNNKELIINETVPNRFSPKSPDKAHLNLHINSLELGDSAVYFCASSLNLPGSGNTIYFGEGSWLTVV.

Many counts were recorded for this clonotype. This CDR3 is CASSVDPEGADYGYTF. CDR3 nucleotides: TGTGCCAGCAGCGTTGATCCCGAGGGGGCAGACTATGGCTACACCTTC. V is TRBV9 and J is TRBJ1-2; 7 bases fit TRBD1. CDR1 is SGDLS and CDR2 is YYNGEE in the germline V gene. After removal of 2 bases from V and 3 bases from J, the junction contained 10 bases not matched to a gene. This CDR3 contains 16 residues.

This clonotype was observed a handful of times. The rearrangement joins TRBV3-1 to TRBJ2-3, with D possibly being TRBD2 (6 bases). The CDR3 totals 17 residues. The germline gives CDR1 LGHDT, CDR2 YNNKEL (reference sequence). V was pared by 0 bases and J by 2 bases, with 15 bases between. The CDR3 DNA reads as TGTGCCAGCAGCCAAGATAACGCGGGGTTGTTCACAGATACGCAGTATTTT. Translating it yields CASSQDNAGLFTDTQYF.

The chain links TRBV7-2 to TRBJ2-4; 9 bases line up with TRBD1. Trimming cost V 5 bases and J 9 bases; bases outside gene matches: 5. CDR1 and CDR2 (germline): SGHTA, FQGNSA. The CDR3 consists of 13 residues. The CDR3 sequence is CASSGTGSSIQYF. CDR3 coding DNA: TGTGCCAGCAGCGGGACAGGGAGTAGCATTCAGTACTTC.

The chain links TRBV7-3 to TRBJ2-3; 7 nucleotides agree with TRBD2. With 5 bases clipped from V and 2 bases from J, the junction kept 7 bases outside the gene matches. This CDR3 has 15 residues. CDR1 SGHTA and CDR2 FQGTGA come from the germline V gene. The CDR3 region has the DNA TGTGCCAGCAGCCCACTTGGGGGGGACACAGATACGCAGTATTTT. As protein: CASSPLGGDTDTQYF.

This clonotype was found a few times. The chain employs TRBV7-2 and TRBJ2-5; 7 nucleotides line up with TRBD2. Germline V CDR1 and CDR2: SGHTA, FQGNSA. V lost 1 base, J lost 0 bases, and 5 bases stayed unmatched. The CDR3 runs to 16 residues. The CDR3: CASSLGLAENQETQYF. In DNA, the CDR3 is TGTGCCAGCAGCTTAGGCCTAGCGGAAAACCAAGAGACCCAGTACTTC.

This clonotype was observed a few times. Here the CDR3 reads CASSYSQGRSYEQYV. CDR3 DNA sequence: TGTGCCAGCAGTTACTCCCAGGGGCGTTCCTACGAGCAGTACGTC. J is TRBJ2-7 and V is TRBV6-6; D might be TRBD1 (6 bases). The germline V gene encodes CDR1 MNHNY and CDR2 SVGAGI (reference sequence). With 0 bases removed from V and 1 base from J, the gap between germline ends came to 10 bases. This CDR3 has 15 residues.

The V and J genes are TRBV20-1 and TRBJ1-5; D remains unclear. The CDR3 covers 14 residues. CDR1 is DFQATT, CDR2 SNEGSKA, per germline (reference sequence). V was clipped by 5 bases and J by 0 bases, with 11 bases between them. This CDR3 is CSAPTVNSNQPQHF. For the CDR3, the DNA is TGCAGTGCTCCGACCGTCAATAGCAATCAGCCCCAGCATTTT.

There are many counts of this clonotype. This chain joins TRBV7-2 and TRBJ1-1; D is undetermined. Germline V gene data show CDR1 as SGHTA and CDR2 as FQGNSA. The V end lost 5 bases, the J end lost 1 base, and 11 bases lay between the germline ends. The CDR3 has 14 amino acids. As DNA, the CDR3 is TGTGCCAGCAGCCCCAATCGACAGAACACTGAAGCTTTCTTT. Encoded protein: CASSPNRQNTEAFF.

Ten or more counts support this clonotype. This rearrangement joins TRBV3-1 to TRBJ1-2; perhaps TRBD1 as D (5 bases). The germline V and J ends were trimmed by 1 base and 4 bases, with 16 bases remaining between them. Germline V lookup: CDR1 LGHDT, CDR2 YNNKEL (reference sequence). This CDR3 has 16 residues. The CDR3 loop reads CASSQVGTGYVYGYTF. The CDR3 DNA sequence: TGTGCCAGCAGCCAAGTTGGGACGGGCTACGTCTATGGCTACACCTTC.

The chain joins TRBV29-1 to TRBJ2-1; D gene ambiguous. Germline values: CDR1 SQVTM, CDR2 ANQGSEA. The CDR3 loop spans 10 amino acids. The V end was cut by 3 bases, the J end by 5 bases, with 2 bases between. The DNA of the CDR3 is TGCAGCGTTGATAACAATGAGCAGTTCTTC. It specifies CSVDNNEQFF.

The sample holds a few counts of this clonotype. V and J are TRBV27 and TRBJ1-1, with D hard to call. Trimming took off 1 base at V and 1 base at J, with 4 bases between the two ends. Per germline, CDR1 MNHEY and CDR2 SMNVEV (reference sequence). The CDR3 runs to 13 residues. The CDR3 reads CASSLYWNTEAFF. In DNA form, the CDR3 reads TGTGCCAGCAGTTTATACTGGAACACTGAAGCTTTCTTT.

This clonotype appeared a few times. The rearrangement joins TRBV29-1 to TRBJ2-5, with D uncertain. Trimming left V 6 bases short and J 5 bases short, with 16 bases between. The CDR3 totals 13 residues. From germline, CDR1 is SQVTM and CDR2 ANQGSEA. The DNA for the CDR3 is TGCAGCGTCCTTTACGAAGTGTCTGAGACCCAGTACTTC. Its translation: CSVLYEVSETQYF.

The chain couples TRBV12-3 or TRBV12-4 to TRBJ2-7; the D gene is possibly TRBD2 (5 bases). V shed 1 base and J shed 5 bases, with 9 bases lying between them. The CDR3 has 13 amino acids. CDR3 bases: TGTGCCAGCAGTTTAGATCACGGGGACGAGCAGTACTTC. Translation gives CASSLDHGDEQYF.

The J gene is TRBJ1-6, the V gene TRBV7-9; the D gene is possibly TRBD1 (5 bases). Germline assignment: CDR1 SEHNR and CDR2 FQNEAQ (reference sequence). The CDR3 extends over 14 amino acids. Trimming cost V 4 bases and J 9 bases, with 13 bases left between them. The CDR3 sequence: CASSSPTGGSPLHF. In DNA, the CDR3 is TGTGCCAGCAGCTCTCCCACCGGGGGTTCACCCCTCCACTTT.